This is a list of T cell receptor beta chains from one sample in a study of cytomegalovirus exposure and HLA in healthy donors. The table came from immunoSEQ multiplex PCR; TCRdb's copy has only in-frame clones and leaves some out. The sample lists over 130,000 clones; about 84% were seen once. Sequencing input: PBMCs. The source of these receptors is a man aged 50-59 years in good health and CMV-seronegative. Each CDR3 is given with its conserved first and last residue. Fields, in order: V gene, D gene, clone size, J gene, CDR3 protein, CDR3 DNA. D genes are given only for firm matches. Clone size appears in some rows only: once, few, many, or a class for an expanded clone.

TRBV29-1,NA,NA,TRBJ2-7,CSAAQNEQYF,TGCAGCGCTGCACAGAATGAGCAGTACTTC
TRBV29-1,NA,NA,TRBJ1-1,CSVVSLEAFF,TGCAGCGTAGTAAGCCTAGAAGCTTTCTTT
TRBV2,NA,NA,TRBJ1-5,CASSEPVLPQHF,TGTGCCAGCAGTGAACCCGTCCTGCCCCAGCATTTT
TRBV5-1,NA,NA,TRBJ1-4,CASSLVTLSTTNEKLFF,TGCGCCAGCAGCTTGGTAACTCTATCGACAACTAATGAAAAACTGTTTTTT
TRBV12-5,TRBD2,NA,TRBJ2-5,CASGLEVAGGRIETQYF,TGTGCTAGTGGTTTAGAAGTAGCGGGGGGCCGGATCGAGACCCAGTACTTC
TRBV2,NA,once,TRBJ2-2,CASSEIETGELFF,TGTGCCAGCAGTGAAATTGAGACCGGGGAGCTGTTTTTT
TRBV12-5,TRBD2,NA,TRBJ2-5,CASGLPRTSGETQYF,TGTGCTAGTGGTTTGCCTCGGACTAGCGGAGAGACCCAGTACTTC
TRBV6-1,TRBD2,NA,TRBJ2-1,CASKVGPIAGNEQFF,TGTGCCAGCAAGGTGGGGCCGATAGCGGGAAATGAGCAGTTCTTC
TRBV6-6,NA,NA,TRBJ1-1,CASSPGSGFSTEAFF,TGTGCCAGCAGCCCCGGGTCGGGGTTTAGCACTGAAGCTTTCTTT
TRBV9,NA,NA,TRBJ2-1,CASSTSQALGGVMTGSYNEQFF,TGTGCCAGCAGCACCTCCCAGGCCCTGGGGGGAGTAATGACGGGCTCCTACAATGAGCAGTTCTTC
TRBV10-3,TRBD2,NA,TRBJ2-7,CAISRLAGNRGLNEQYF,TGTGCCATCAGCAGACTAGCGGGGAACCGGGGGTTGAACGAGCAGTACTTC
TRBV28,TRBD1,NA,TRBJ2-7,CASRTGDSTYEQYF,TGTGCCAGCAGGACAGGGGACAGTACCTACGAGCAGTACTTC
TRBV7-2,NA,NA,TRBJ2-7,CASSPAARGSYEQYF,TGTGCCAGCAGCCCAGCCGCGCGGGGCTCCTACGAGCAGTACTTC
TRBV28,NA,once,TRBJ1-4,CASRPRRGTNEKLFF,TGTGCCAGCAGGCCCAGGCGGGGAACTAATGAAAAACTGTTTTTT
TRBV4-1,TRBD1,NA,TRBJ1-3,CASSIQGKDSGNTIYF,TGCGCCAGCAGTATACAGGGGAAGGACTCTGGAAACACCATATATTTT
TRBV28,NA,once,TRBJ1-3,CASSTTSSGNTIYF,TGTGCCAGCAGCACGACTAGCTCTGGAAACACCATATATTTT
TRBV28,NA,NA,TRBJ2-5,CASSPGHGLQETQYF,TGTGCCAGCAGTCCGGGACACGGACTTCAAGAGACCCAGTACTTC